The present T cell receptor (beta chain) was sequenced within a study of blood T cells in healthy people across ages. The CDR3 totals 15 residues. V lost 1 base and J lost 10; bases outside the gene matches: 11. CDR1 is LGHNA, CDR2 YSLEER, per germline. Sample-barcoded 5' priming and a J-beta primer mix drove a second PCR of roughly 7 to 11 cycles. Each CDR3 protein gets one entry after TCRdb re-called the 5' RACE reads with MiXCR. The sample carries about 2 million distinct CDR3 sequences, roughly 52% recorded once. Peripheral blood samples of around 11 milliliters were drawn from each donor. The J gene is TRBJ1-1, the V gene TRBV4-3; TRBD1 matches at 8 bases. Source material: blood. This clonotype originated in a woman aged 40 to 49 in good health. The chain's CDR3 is CASSQARTGSCRAFF. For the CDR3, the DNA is TGCGCCAGCAGCCAAGCTCGGACAGGGAGTTGCCGAGCTTTCTTT.